This TCR beta chain was captured in a study of blood T cell repertoires in COVID-19. Study-wide background: Samples of COVID-19 (acute and convalescent) were obtained from the United States, Italy and Spain.

CDR3 length: 19 amino acids. Germline V lookup: CDR1 KGHSH, CDR2 LQKENI. Trimming at V came to 1 base and at J to 5 bases, leaving 19 bases not matched to a gene. Original data processing: How many nucleated cells were present was estimated from reference gene primer amplification. The table came from immunoSEQ multiplex PCR; TCRdb's copy has only in-frame clones and leaves some out. D and trimming were read from the DNA, whereas the V and J calls and clone size are those reported in that table. The table records over 600,000 clones, 75% to 90% of them present only once. The chain employs TRBV18 and TRBJ1-1; 7 bases are a match to TRBD1. This clonotype originated in a woman aged 18-29 years with acute or convalescent COVID-19. The material sequenced was peripheral blood. The CDR3 spells CASSPQQGFHPFRKTEAFF. DNA for the CDR3: TGTGCCAGCTCACCACAACAGGGGTTCCATCCATTCCGGAAAACTGAAGCTTTCTTT.